This T cell receptor beta chain appears in the sequencing data of a study of cytomegalovirus exposure and HLA in healthy donors (dated 2017 in TCRdb). Context from the whole study: According to an earlier analysis of 450 to 650 of the donors, about 170 million T cells yielded some 110 million unique TCR beta sequences and about 300 Gb of sequence data. Across under 500 genotyped donors of the cohort, an average of approximately 240,000 unique TCR beta nucleotide sequences per donor were sequenced, and roughly 20% of those sequences were non-productive. In a later analysis, previously published TCR beta repertoires from 666 donors were re-analyzed and high-resolution HLA genotyping was added so that TCR occurrence patterns could be studied. To predict cytomegalovirus infection status, the study brought together high-throughput TCR immunosequencing, statistical association of individual TCRs with disease status, and machine learning. In the later analysis, no new phenotypic data were used to find candidate immune exposures; instead, reliance was placed on TCR beta sequences and their occurrence across donors. HLA typing included class I and class II loci at four-digit resolution. Donor age, sex, ethnicity and CMV serostatus were compiled together with the repertoire data. In a later genetic analysis, genome-wide SNP genotypes for about 55% of the roughly 700 donors were used, and that subset was treated as a discovery cohort. In addition to the first cohort of 666 subjects, a separate validation cohort of 130 or so different subjects was used. All discovery cohort repertoires had been generated using a single sequencing platform. The T cell repertoires of 700 or so subjects were profiled by immunosequencing and related to cytomegalovirus serostatus. Several DR-DQ haplotypes were handled as single units for association and clustering, since linkage in the cohort was strong. The study aimed to test whether cataloging public T cell receptors could reveal signatures of past pathogen exposure. In an earlier analysis of about 590 of the donors, high-throughput TCR beta sequencing was used to judge whether each TCR beta V gene segment behaved as functional or pseudogenic. An early release that covered roughly 600 HLA-typed donors contained approximately 300 gigabases of sequencing data and 85 million to 100 million unique TCR sequences. The number of typed donors differed by locus: roughly 629-640 for A, B, C, DRB1 and DQB1; 500 to 550 for DQA1; approximately 600 for DPA1; and roughly 490 for DPB1. Of the roughly 400 genotyped donors, roughly 85% fell in the genetic ancestry cluster associated with self-reported Caucasian donors.

The paper's findings and limits, for the study overall: According to a later analysis, parvovirus B19, influenza, CMV and Epstein-Barr virus appeared linked to several top co-occurrence clusters. A later analysis found that most CMV-associated TCR beta chains appeared HLA-restricted, with HLA associations seemingly driven largely by CMV exposure. The authors suggested that the approach could potentially be extended to other disease states and immunological phenotypes. An association between a missense DCLRE1C variant and V-gene and J-gene trimming of TCR beta chains was found in a later genetic analysis and replicated in an independent cohort. Because counts were too low, approximately 18 rarely observed V segments, including chromosome 9 orphons, were excluded from the earlier analysis of some 590 of the donors. Compared with equally common non-associated chains, HLA-associated TCR beta chains in a later analysis were more clonally expanded and had lower generation probabilities. HLA typing was unavailable for some donors at each locus, so association tests used only the typed subset. At a false discovery rate of 0.05, a later analysis linked 15,000 to 20,000 TCR beta sequences to specific HLA alleles. The cohort was sequenced for TCR beta chains only, and without alpha or paired-chain data the features that could be detected were limited. An earlier analysis of 587 of the donors showed that most TCR beta V segments appeared in productive rearrangements either about 90% or about 30% of the time, which broadly matched IMGT annotations. In a later analysis, TCR association rates were found to vary across HLA loci, with the most associated TCRs seen for DRB1 alleles and the fewest for HLA-C alleles. Correlated functional status among segregating V segments might reflect linkage disequilibrium, but an unknown experimental factor could not be ruled out. Compared with the roughly 700-donor mean, donors in an Asian-associated ancestry cluster had fewer N-insertions in productive TCRs, according to a later genetic analysis. The 87-base-pair reads could not distinguish some IMGT-functional V segments, including TRBV6-2 and TRBV6-3, so those segments were excluded. Most TCR sequences were seen in very few donors, while some public TCRs were found in many individuals. The sequencing pipeline was judged likely to have produced a cluster of highly shared sequence variants as a technical artifact. A further reported finding was that TCR beta sequences accurately predicted the HLA-A and HLA-B alleles for most subjects in the first cohort. In both the original and validation cohorts, the classifier was reported to diagnose cytomegalovirus status with high specificity and sensitivity. For the cohort, immune exposure information was limited to CMV serostatus. Presence/absence analyses assumed roughly uniform sequencing depth across donors, an assumption that may not hold. In vitro tests confirmed that a few of the cytomegalovirus-associated TCR beta chains recognize cytomegalovirus antigens. The study listed over 150 TCR beta chains as associated with cytomegalovirus. When HLA alleles, especially DR and DQ, strongly co-occurred, TCR associations were difficult to assign to individual alleles.

This clone is a singleton in its sample. What this receptor recognizes is not known. No base qualities exist here, and no much larger clone lies one base off it. The cohort was made up of approximately 700 healthy bone marrow donors. All cohort members were sampled while nominally healthy, although unrecorded immune exposures were likely present. The donor tested CMV seronegative, placing the donor among the approximately 400 seronegative members of the cohort. Every donor gave a peripheral blood sample, and the peripheral blood mononuclear cells from that sample were used for TCR beta sequencing. The Qiagen DNeasy Blood Extraction Kit was used to extract genomic DNA from the blood cell samples. The CDR1 and CDR2 encoded by the germline V gene are MDHEN and SYDVKM. A distance of 11 bases separates the germline ends of V and J, which lose 8 bases and 1 base respectively. The CDR3 runs 13 amino acids, cysteine and phenylalanine included. Solely the CDR3 DNA is kept, with 39 bases framed from the first base.

Libraries were built with the immunoSEQ multiplex PCR assay. A mixture of 60 forward primers for TCR Vbeta segments and 13 reverse primers for TCR Jbeta segments was used in the multiplex PCR. The CDR3 region of rearranged TCR beta genes was amplified from genomic DNA with a multiplex PCR assay. On the Illumina HiSeq System, the amplified TCR beta libraries were sequenced as 87-base-pair reads. Concerning the study's data processing: In a later analysis, some 80 million unique TCR beta chains were counted across the 500 to 700 repertoires, and about 9.9 million of these chains were shared by at least two donors. To remove PCR and sequencing errors, raw reads were error-corrected and collapsed into unique sequences using a nearest-neighbor algorithm that merged closely related sequences. Alignment of CDR3 sequences to IMGT reference sequences was used to assign V, D and J gene segments. Each retained sequence needed at least a six-nucleotide match to both a V gene segment and a J gene segment. A rearrangement was called productive if the CDR3 had no stop codons and remained in frame with V and J, and every other rearrangement was called non-productive. CDR3 was defined according to IMGT convention as the region running from the second conserved V-encoded cysteine to the conserved J-encoded phenylalanine. In an earlier analysis of just under 600 of the donors, sequences lacking an unambiguous match to a single V gene segment were excluded. An earlier analysis of fewer than 650 of the donors classified V segments as functional when productive rearrangements were above 56.7% and as segregating when the standard deviation between donors was above 5%. A statistical classification framework was developed to diagnose cytomegalovirus status using the catalog of TCR beta chain sequences. In a later analysis, V and J genes were assigned by comparing TCR nucleotide sequences against IMGT/GENE-DB human TR gene sequences. The TCRdist pipeline was used in a later analysis to assign CDR3 sequences and most-parsimonious VDJ recombination scenarios. In a later analysis, each TCR beta chain was defined by its CDR3 amino acid sequence together with its V-gene family, and reads lacking a unique V-gene family were excluded. A later analysis removed several hundred highly shared, low-generation-probability nucleotide sequences to deal with suspected cross-contamination and a sequencing artifact. For each public chain, a later analysis derived a clonal expansion index from normalized ranks of inferred template counts within each repertoire. In a later analysis, generation probabilities were computed with a VDJ recombination model fitted to out-of-frame rearrangements, and the resulting probabilities were checked against IGoR. In a later analysis, TCR-TCR, TCR-HLA and TCR-CMV co-occurrence was scored with hypergeometric tests, and a repertoire-size bias correction was applied to TCR pairs. In a later analysis, false discovery rates were estimated by permuting HLA or CMV assignments 20 times. In a later analysis, co-occurring TCRs were grouped using DBSCAN, with TCRdist sequence similarity added in when clustering inside HLA-allele-positive subsets. Co-occurrence clustering excluded repertoires with fewer than 30,000 or more than 120,000 public chains, plus five with anomalous nucleotide sharing. TCRdb stores this immuneACCESS table with in-frame sequences only. Part of the clones is absent; in the studies checked, under half of the shortfall reflects unresolved V genes, and no reason is known for the rest. V, J and clone size are those of that table, while D and trimming were read from the DNA. In this sample the table shows about 130,000 clones, 70% to 80% of which occur a single time. The leading ten clones occupy roughly 1.5% of the sample.

The chain was built from TRBV28 and TRBJ1-1, with the D gene uncertain. The sequence came from a female donor in good health and CMV-seronegative. Specimen: PBMCs. The CDR3 is CASCRDWNTEAFF. The nucleotide sequence reads TGTGCCAGCTGTAGAGATTGGAACACTGAAGCTTTCTTT.